This TCR beta chain was sequenced during a study of blood T cell repertoires in COVID-19. As for the study in general: T cells, B-cell-depleted T cells, or PBMCs supplied cDNA or gDNA.

In the original processing: Amplified reference gene primers provided the basis for estimating nucleated cell counts. Profiling relied on immunoSEQ multiplex PCR, and the TCRdb table lists in-frame clones only, not all of them. The V and J calls and the clone size are those of that table, but D and trimming were determined from the DNA. This table has 150,000 or so clones, about 82% appearing once. The CDR3 runs to 15 residues. The V gene end was trimmed by 1 base and the J gene end by 11 bases; junction bases not matched to a gene: 13. The germline gives CDR1 MNHNS, CDR2 SASEGT. Material for sequencing was peripheral blood. This sequence joins TRBV6-1 and TRBJ1-1; 7 nucleotides agree with TRBD1. The origin of this receptor is a woman aged 40 to 50 with active or convalescent COVID-19. The CDR3 reads CASSEVHGQGGGAFF. CDR3 coding DNA: TGTGCCAGCAGTGAAGTACATGGGCAGGGGGGAGGTGCTTTCTTT.